Listed below are T cell receptor beta chains from one sample, sequenced in a study of Ad26.COV2.S vaccination and SARS-CoV-2 variants. Produced via immunoSEQ multiplex PCR; TCRdb's table is partial and in-frame only. The repertoire has 120,000 to 150,000 clones, around 86% of them found once; the top ten carry 5%. Sequenced material: peripheral blood, taken after recovery from COVID-19. Receptors originate from a human donor who had recovered from COVID-19. Each CDR3 is given with its conserved first and last residue. D genes are given only for firm matches. Not all rows give a size; the values are once, few, many and, for expanded clones, a class.

CDR3aa: CASSIVAGVESPLHF
CDR3nt: TGTGCCAGTAGTATAGTGGCAGGGGTTGAATCACCCCTCCACTTT
d_gene: NA
j_gene: TRBJ1-6
v_gene: TRBV19
abundance: NA

CDR3aa: CSVVPRINTGELFF
CDR3nt: TGCAGCGTTGTTCCCAGGATTAACACCGGGGAGCTGTTTTTT
d_gene: NA
j_gene: TRBJ2-2
v_gene: TRBV29-1
abundance: NA

CDR3aa: CASSRQSTGELFF
CDR3nt: TGTGCCAGCAGTCGGCAGTCCACCGGGGAGCTGTTTTTT
d_gene: NA
j_gene: TRBJ2-2
v_gene: TRBV7-9
abundance: few

CDR3aa: CASSEDYSKETQYF
CDR3nt: TGTGCCAGCAGCGAGGACTACTCTAAAGAGACCCAGTACTTC
d_gene: NA
j_gene: TRBJ2-5
v_gene: TRBV11-2
abundance: NA

CDR3aa: CASSSHGQGDYEQYF
CDR3nt: TGTGCCAGCAGTTCCCACGGACAGGGGGACTACGAGCAGTACTTC
d_gene: TRBD1
j_gene: TRBJ2-7
v_gene: TRBV6-5
abundance: NA

CDR3aa: CASSYSQGTQYEQYF
CDR3nt: TGTGCCAGCAGTTACAGTCAGGGGACGCAATACGAGCAGTACTTC
d_gene: NA
j_gene: TRBJ2-7
v_gene: TRBV6-5
abundance: NA

CDR3aa: CASSLEMLSYEQYF
CDR3nt: TGTGCCAGCAGCTTAGAAATGTTGTCCTACGAGCAGTACTTC
d_gene: NA
j_gene: TRBJ2-7
v_gene: TRBV11-2
abundance: NA

CDR3aa: CAVDLGSNTGELFF
CDR3nt: TGTGCCGTAGATCTGGGCTCGAACACCGGGGAGCTGTTTTTT
d_gene: NA
j_gene: TRBJ2-2
v_gene: TRBV30
abundance: NA

CDR3aa: CASSRARGMDTEAFF
CDR3nt: TGTGCCAGCAGCCGGGCGAGGGGGATGGACACTGAAGCTTTCTTT
d_gene: NA
j_gene: TRBJ1-1
v_gene: TRBV7-9
abundance: NA

CDR3aa: CASSFEALAGGDTQYF
CDR3nt: TGTGCCAGCAGTTTCGAGGCCTTAGCGGGGGGAGATACGCAGTATTTT
d_gene: TRBD2
j_gene: TRBJ2-3
v_gene: TRBV5-6
abundance: NA

CDR3aa: CATSRGDRGYTF
CDR3nt: TGTGCCACCAGCAGAGGCGACAGGGGGTACACCTTC
d_gene: TRBD1
j_gene: TRBJ1-2
v_gene: TRBV15
abundance: NA

CDR3aa: CASSQEGPSGGGAETQYF
CDR3nt: TGCGCCAGCAGCCAAGAAGGTCCTAGCGGGGGTGGGGCGGAGACCCAGTACTTC
d_gene: TRBD2
j_gene: TRBJ2-5
v_gene: TRBV4-3
abundance: NA

CDR3aa: CASSEQGNTIYF
CDR3nt: TGTGCCAGCAGTGAACAGGGAAACACCATATATTTT
d_gene: NA
j_gene: TRBJ1-3
v_gene: TRBV6-1
abundance: NA

CDR3aa: CASSIRGWDRVYEQYF
CDR3nt: TGTGCCAGCAGCATAAGGGGTTGGGACAGAGTCTACGAGCAGTACTTC
d_gene: TRBD1
j_gene: TRBJ2-7
v_gene: TRBV11-2
abundance: NA

CDR3aa: CASWGGEGYTF
CDR3nt: TGTGCCAGTTGGGGGGGGGAGGGCTACACCTTC
d_gene: NA
j_gene: TRBJ1-2
v_gene: TRBV6-5
abundance: once

CDR3aa: CASSEGLAGWETQYF
CDR3nt: TGTGCCAGCAGCGAAGGATTAGCGGGGTGGGAGACCCAGTACTTC
d_gene: TRBD2
j_gene: TRBJ2-5
v_gene: TRBV3-1/TRBV3-2
abundance: NA

CDR3aa: CASSLEPNYGYTF
CDR3nt: TGCGCCAGCAGCTTGGAACCGAACTATGGCTACACCTTC
d_gene: NA
j_gene: TRBJ1-2
v_gene: TRBV5-1
abundance: NA

CDR3aa: CATSDLVGYEQFF
CDR3nt: TGTGCCACCAGTGACTTGGTAGGGTATGAGCAGTTCTTC
d_gene: NA
j_gene: TRBJ2-1
v_gene: TRBV24-1
abundance: NA

CDR3aa: CAQAQGLGANVLTF
CDR3nt: TGTGCCCAAGCCCAGGGACTAGGGGCCAACGTCCTGACTTTC
d_gene: TRBD2
j_gene: TRBJ2-6
v_gene: TRBV30
abundance: once

CDR3aa: CAISEPTSGGGGETQYF
CDR3nt: TGTGCCATCAGTGAGCCGACTAGCGGGGGGGGTGGAGAGACCCAGTACTTC
d_gene: TRBD2
j_gene: TRBJ2-5
v_gene: TRBV10-3
abundance: NA

CDR3aa: CASSQGAGASAGANVLTF
CDR3nt: TGCGCCAGCAGCCAAGGGGCGGGGGCTTCCGCTGGCGCCAACGTCCTGACTTTC
d_gene: NA
j_gene: TRBJ2-6
v_gene: TRBV4-3
abundance: NA

CDR3aa: CASSSGLTPQETQYF
CDR3nt: TGTGCCAGCAGCTCAGGCCTAACACCCCAAGAGACCCAGTACTTC
d_gene: NA
j_gene: TRBJ2-5
v_gene: TRBV5-4
abundance: NA

CDR3aa: CASSRDRNTEAFF
CDR3nt: TGTGCCAGCAGCCGGGACAGGAACACTGAAGCTTTCTTT
d_gene: TRBD1
j_gene: TRBJ1-1
v_gene: TRBV7-2
abundance: NA

CDR3aa: CASSSDLSPDNEKLFF
CDR3nt: TGTGCCAGCAGCTCGGACCTCTCCCCAGATAATGAAAAACTGTTTTTT
d_gene: NA
j_gene: TRBJ1-4
v_gene: TRBV7-9
abundance: few

CDR3aa: CASSLGVTGRSGNTIYF
CDR3nt: TGTGCCAGCAGCTTAGGGGTGACAGGACGCTCTGGAAACACCATATATTTT
d_gene: NA
j_gene: TRBJ1-3
v_gene: TRBV7-9
abundance: NA

CDR3aa: CASSYGGTLDTQYF
CDR3nt: TGTGCCAGCAGTTATGGGGGAACCTTAGATACGCAGTATTTT
d_gene: NA
j_gene: TRBJ2-3
v_gene: TRBV6-5
abundance: NA

CDR3aa: CASSELAPNQPQHF
CDR3nt: TGTGCCAGCAGTGAGCTGGCTCCCAATCAGCCCCAGCATTTT
d_gene: NA
j_gene: TRBJ1-5
v_gene: TRBV6-1
abundance: NA

CDR3aa: CASSPDGSGNTIYF
CDR3nt: TGTGCCAGCTCACCTGATGGCTCTGGAAACACCATATATTTT
d_gene: NA
j_gene: TRBJ1-3
v_gene: TRBV18
abundance: NA

CDR3aa: CASSYSGVETQYF
CDR3nt: TGTGCCAGCAGTTACTCAGGGGTCGAGACCCAGTACTTC
d_gene: NA
j_gene: TRBJ2-5
v_gene: TRBV6-2/TRBV6-3
abundance: NA